Presented here are 5 T cell receptor beta chains from one specimen sequenced in a study of T cell repertoires in cytomegalovirus infection. These receptors have no known antigen. TCRdb independently ran MiXCR on the reads; one entry per CDR3 protein. The sample consists of about 130,000 distinct CDR3 sequences, 24% of them appearing once. Input material: PBMCs, sequenced either directly or after in vitro stimulation (not recorded which). The receptors here all came from a human donor in good health (CMV status not recorded). Some clones in this sample may be carry-over from other donors' samples.

This clonotype was observed a few times. This rearrangement joins TRBV28 to TRBJ2-3; 10 nucleotides agree with TRBD2. The CDR3 length is 15 residues. CDR1 is MDHEN and CDR2 is SYDVKM in the germline V gene. J gave up 13 bases and V 7 bases, and 17 bases lay outside the gene matches. The CDR3 bases are TGTGCCAGCACCTCAGCGGGAGGGCCAAGAGGGGGGAAGTATTTT. This gives the protein CASTSAGGPRGGKYF.

This clonotype has only a few counts. The rearrangement links TRBV20-1 to TRBJ1-2, with D possibly matching TRBD1 (6 bases). V lost 1 base to trimming and J lost 4 bases, with 10 bases between them. CDR1 is DFQATT and CDR2 is SNEGSKA in the germline V gene (reference sequence). The CDR3 extends over 13 amino acids. Here the CDR3 reads CSARGGQFYGYTF. The CDR3 coding sequence is TGCAGTGCTAGAGGAGGACAGTTCTATGGCTACACCTTC.

V is TRBV10-2 and J is TRBJ1-5; maybe TRBD1 (6 bases). This CDR3 region has 14 residues. CDR1 is WSHSY and CDR2 is SAAADI in the germline V gene. V was shortened by 5 bases and J by 6 bases, with 14 bases between the two germline ends. The CDR3 region is CASSTTGGGQPQHF. In DNA, the CDR3 is TGCGCCAGCAGTACGACAGGAGGGGGTCAGCCCCAGCATTTT.

This clonotype was detected many times. J is TRBJ2-7 and V is TRBV7-2; 8 bases align to TRBD1. This CDR3 is 16 amino acids long. Germline CDR1 and CDR2: SGHTA and FQGNSA. V lost 5 bases, J lost 9 bases, and 18 bases stayed unmatched. As DNA, the CDR3 is TGTGCCAGCAGCCTTACAAACCGGGACAGGCGCCTCGGGCAGTACTTC. It yields the protein CASSLTNRDRRLGQYF.

The sample holds a few counts of this clonotype. The rearrangement links TRBV5-6 to TRBJ2-3; maybe TRBD2 (6 bases). The V end lost 2 bases, the J end lost 11 bases, and 15 bases lay between the germline ends. This CDR3 region has 13 residues. Germline CDR1 is SGHDT and CDR2 is YYEEEE. CDR3 in DNA: TGTGCCAGCAGCTTTCCCGTTGGGCGGGAGCAGTATTTT. This gives the protein CASSFPVGREQYF.